Presented here are 11 T cell receptor beta chains from one specimen sequenced in a study of Ad26.COV2.S vaccination and SARS-CoV-2 variants. Profiling relied on immunoSEQ multiplex PCR, and the TCRdb table lists in-frame clones only, not all of them. Of around 100,000 clones listed, around three quarters are singletons. This specimen consisted of peripheral blood, obtained after recovery from COVID-19. Receptors were obtained from a human donor who had recovered from COVID-19.

V usage is TRBV4-2 and J usage is TRBJ2-3, with 9 bases matching TRBD2. The CDR3 has 19 amino acids. V dropped 2 bases and J dropped 3; count of bases not matched to a gene: 15. Looked up from germline, CDR1 is LGHNA and CDR2 is YNFKEQ. CDR3 DNA: TGTGCCAGCAGCCAAACCTCTATGGGAGCGGGAGGAGATACAGATACGCAGTATTTT. It specifies CASSQTSMGAGGDTDTQYF.

V and J are TRBV2 and TRBJ2-2; the D call may be TRBD1 or TRBD2 (5 bases each). Germline loops: CDR1 SNHLY, CDR2 FYNNEI. V lost 6 bases and J lost 7, with 9 bases in between. CDR3 length equals 12 residues. CDR3 nucleotides: TGTGCCAGCAGGAGAGGGGACGGGGAGCTGTTTTTT. Translating it yields CASRRGDGELFF.

In this sample, this clone turned up once. The chain links TRBV30 to TRBJ2-7; D gene unclear. The CDR3 has 15 amino acids. The germline gives CDR1 GTSNPN, CDR2 SVGIG (reference sequence). Trimming pared 0 bases from V and 0 bases from J, leaving 12 bases between. The CDR3 bases are TGTGCCTGGAGTGTCGGTCCCGCCAGCTCCTACGAGCAGTACTTC. Translated: CAWSVGPASSYEQYF.

This chain connects TRBV6-2 or TRBV6-3 to TRBJ2-7, with 7 bases that match TRBD1. The V gene's germline CDR1 is MNHEY and CDR2 SVGEGT. Unmatched junction bases numbered 19, after V lost 2 bases and J lost 3 bases. The CDR3 is 19 amino acids. The CDR3 protein is CASSYHRDSDKKPIYEQYF. The DNA for the CDR3 is TGTGCCAGCAGTTACCACCGGGACAGCGATAAAAAACCCATCTACGAGCAGTACTTC.

This chain uses TRBV4-2 with TRBJ2-7; D uncertain. From germline, CDR1 is LGHNA and CDR2 YNFKEQ. Trimming cost V 0 bases and J 3 bases, with 15 bases left between them. The CDR3 runs to 16 residues. Here the CDR3 reads CASSQDPEQTVYEQYF. The CDR3, as DNA: TGTGCCAGCAGCCAAGACCCTGAACAGACGGTCTACGAGCAGTACTTC.

The V and J genes are TRBV9 and TRBJ2-6, with D uncertain. The germline V and J ends were trimmed by 3 bases and 2 bases, with 18 bases remaining between them. This CDR3 comprises 18 residues. The V gene's germline CDR1 is SGDLS and CDR2 YYNGEE. CDR3 nucleotides: TGTGCCAGCAGCGGCGACTCCCTCACTGACCCTGGGGCCAACGTCCTGACTTTC. This translates into CASSGDSLTDPGANVLTF.

This chain joins TRBV4-2 and TRBJ2-7; the D is unclear. CDR1 LGHNA and CDR2 YNFKEQ come from the germline V gene. V was trimmed by 1 base and J by 1 base, leaving 2 bases between them. The CDR3 runs 12 residues. For the CDR3, the DNA is TGTGCCAGCAGCCAAGGTTCCTACGAGCAGTACTTC. Amino acid sequence: CASSQGSYEQYF.

The gene calls are TRBV28 and TRBJ1-5; no clear D. The V end was cut by 1 base, the J end by 0 bases, with 4 bases between. There are 14 residues in the CDR3. From germline, CDR1 is MDHEN and CDR2 SYDVKM. CDR3 protein: CASSLYDSNQPQHF. As DNA, the CDR3 is TGTGCCAGCAGTTTATATGATAGCAATCAGCCCCAGCATTTT.

The rearrangement uses TRBV7-2 and TRBJ2-5; D unclear. This CDR3 is built from 11 residues. Germline V gene sequence: CDR1 SGHTA, CDR2 FQGNSA. V was shortened by 3 bases and J by 5 bases, with 4 bases between the two germline ends. The CDR3 DNA sequence: TGTGCCAGCAGCTTGATCGAGACCCAGTACTTC. It translates to CASSLIETQYF. Together with reference TRBV7-2 and TRBJ2-5, the CDR3 gives the full variable domain: GAGVSQSPSNKVTEKGKDVELRCDPISGHTALYWYRQSLGQGLEFLIYFQGNSAPDKSGLPSDRFSAERTGGSVSTLTIQRTQQEDSAVYLCASSLIETQYFGPGTRLLVL.

V and J are TRBV6-5 and TRBJ1-1; D is uncertain. The CDR3 consists of 14 residues. Trimming took 6 bases from V and 1 from J, leaving 12 bases between them. The germline gives CDR1 MNHEY, CDR2 SVGAGI. The CDR3 sequence is CASRDWPENTEAFF. The DNA for the CDR3 is TGTGCCAGCAGAGACTGGCCGGAGAACACTGAAGCTTTCTTT.

This clone was picked up a small number of times. This rearrangement joins TRBV6-5 to TRBJ1-2; weak D call: TRBD1 (5 bases). The CDR3 length is 16 residues. Trimming cost V 0 bases and J 5 bases, with 16 bases left between them. Germline CDR1 reads MNHEY; CDR2 reads SVGAGI. The DNA for the CDR3 is TGTGCCAGCAGTTACTCGCTCACAGGAGGATATTATGGCTACACCTTC. Its translation is CASSYSLTGGYYGYTF.